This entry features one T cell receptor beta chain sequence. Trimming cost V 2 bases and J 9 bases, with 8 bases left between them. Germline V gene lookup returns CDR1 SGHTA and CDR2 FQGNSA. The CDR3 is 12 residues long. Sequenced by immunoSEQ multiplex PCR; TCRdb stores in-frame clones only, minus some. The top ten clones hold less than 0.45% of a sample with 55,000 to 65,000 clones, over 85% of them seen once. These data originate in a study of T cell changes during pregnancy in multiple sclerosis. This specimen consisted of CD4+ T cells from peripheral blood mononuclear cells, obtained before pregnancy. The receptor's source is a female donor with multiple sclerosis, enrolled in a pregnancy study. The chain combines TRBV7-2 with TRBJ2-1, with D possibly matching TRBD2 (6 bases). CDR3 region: CASSLMRGEQFF. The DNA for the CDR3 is TGTGCCAGCAGCTTAATGCGGGGTGAGCAGTTCTTC. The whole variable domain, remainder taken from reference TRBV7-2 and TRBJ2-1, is GAGVSQSPSNKVTEKGKDVELRCDPISGHTALYWYRQSLGQGLEFLIYFQGNSAPDKSGLPSDRFSAERTGGSVSTLTIQRTQQEDSAVYLCASSLMRGEQFFGPGTRLTVL.